This entry lists 12 T cell receptor beta chains sequenced from one sample in a study of response to subunit inactivated influenza vaccine. From the RT-PCR reads, TCRdb called clonotypes with MiXCR, one entry per CDR3 protein. The profile shows about 610,000 distinct CDR3 sequences, about 15% of them singletons. The sequencing here drew on PBMCs from blood, taken 11 to 12 days after vaccination. These receptors were obtained from a middle-aged man who received an inactivated influenza vaccine.

This clonotype was seen a few times. The CDR3 protein is CSVWGVGGRGSYNEQFF. In DNA, the CDR3 is TGCAGCGTTTGGGGGGTGGGCGGCAGGGGATCCTACAATGAGCAGTTCTTC. The chain combines TRBV29-1 with TRBJ2-1, with D perhaps given as TRBD1 or TRBD2 (6 bases each). Trimming removed 5 bases at V and 1 base at J, with 21 bases between. Germline loops: CDR1 SQVTM, CDR2 ANQGSEA. The CDR3 is 17 amino acids.

The gene calls are TRBV18 and TRBJ1-4; possibly TRBD1 for D (6 bases). CDR3 length: 14 residues. The germline V gene has CDR1 KGHSH and CDR2 LQKENI. V was clipped by 3 bases and J by 10 bases, with 15 bases between them. The CDR3 bases are TGTGCCAGCTCACCGTCGGAGGGGGTGAGAAAACTGTTTTTT. Its translation: CASSPSEGVRKLFF.

This clonotype appeared a few times. The V call is TRBV7-2, the J call TRBJ1-1; no reliable D call. The germline V and J ends were trimmed by 5 bases and 5 bases, with 12 bases remaining between them. The germline gives CDR1 SGHTA, CDR2 FQGNSA. The CDR3 totals 13 residues. CDR3 nucleotide sequence: TGTGCCAGCAGCCGAGGGCGGGTTACTGAAGCTTTCTTT. As protein: CASSRGRVTEAFF.

The sample holds many counts of this clonotype. The V gene is TRBV20-1, the J gene TRBJ2-5; no definite D call. Per the germline V gene, CDR1 is DFQATT and CDR2 is SNEGSKA (reference sequence). The ends were cut back, 7 bases at V and 5 bases at J, with 14 bases in the middle. The CDR3 loop spans 12 amino acids. CDR3 residues: CSVDERRETQYF. The CDR3, as DNA: TGCAGTGTGGACGAACGACGGGAGACCCAGTACTTC.

The gene calls are TRBV7-3 and TRBJ2-1; D not resolved. The length of the CDR3 is 13 residues. In germline, CDR1 is SGHTA, CDR2 FQGTGA. Deletions cut 3 bases from V and 6 bases from J, with 9 bases between. This CDR3 reads CASSFTATNEQFF. CDR3 coding DNA: TGTGCCAGCAGCTTTACAGCGACCAATGAGCAGTTCTTC.

The genes are TRBV2 and TRBJ2-5; weak D call: TRBD2 (6 bases). Germline loops: CDR1 SNHLY, CDR2 FYNNEI. The ends were cut back, 5 bases at V and 5 bases at J, with 15 bases in the middle. CDR3 length: 14 amino acids. DNA of the CDR3: TGTGCCAGCAGTAACTTGGGGGGTGAGGAGACCCAGTACTTC. Translation gives CASSNLGGEETQYF.

This clonotype was seen a handful of times. The V call is TRBV2, the J call TRBJ2-2; D is unresolved. Trimming took off 6 bases at V and 6 bases at J, with 8 bases between the two ends. This CDR3 spans 12 amino acids. Germline V gives CDR1 SNHLY, CDR2 FYNNEI. The CDR3 here is CASRGMPGELFF. CDR3 DNA sequence: TGTGCCAGCAGGGGGATGCCCGGGGAGCTGTTTTTT.

Ten or more counts support this clonotype. The chain combines TRBV30 with TRBJ2-1; 7 positions match TRBD2. CDR1 and CDR2 from the germline V gene are GTSNPN and SVGIG (reference sequence). With 7 bases clipped from V and 7 bases from J, the junction kept 13 bases outside the gene matches. The CDR3 is 14 amino acids. In DNA, the CDR3 is TGTGCCTCCCCATGGGGGGGGAGCCCTAATGAGCAGTTCTTC. This codes for CASPWGGSPNEQFF. Full variable domain (rest looked up from reference TRBV30 and TRBJ2-1): SQTIHQWPATLVQPVGSPLSLECTVEGTSNPNLYWYRQAAGRGLQLLFYSVGIGQISSEVPQNLSASRPQDRQFILSSKKLLLSDSGFYLCASPWGGSPNEQFFGPGTRLTVL.

This chain links TRBV11-2 with TRBJ2-5; TRBD1 agrees at 7 bases. CDR1 and CDR2 from the germline V gene are SGHAT and FQNNGV. This CDR3 region has 16 residues. The junction had 10 bases not matched to a gene; V was cut back by 4 bases and J by 2 bases. This CDR3 reads CASSSFHRDRQETQYF. CDR3 coding DNA: TGTGCCAGCAGCTCGTTCCACCGGGACAGACAAGAGACCCAGTACTTC.

This chain links TRBV11-2 with TRBJ2-4, with D perhaps TRBD2 (5 bases). This CDR3 spans 15 amino acids. V was clipped by 1 base and J by 2 bases, with 9 bases between them. Germline V lookup: CDR1 SGHAT, CDR2 FQNNGV. The CDR3 sequence: CASSLVQTTKNIQYF. CDR3 nucleotides: TGTGCCAGCAGCTTAGTACAGACTACCAAAAACATTCAGTACTTC.

This clonotype was observed at least ten times. The rearrangement links TRBV7-2 to TRBJ2-3, with 7 bases that match TRBD2. This CDR3 is 13 amino acids long. Germline CDR1 and CDR2: SGHTA and FQGNSA. Trimming took 7 bases from V and 7 from J; bases not matched to a gene: 8. CDR3 amino acids: CASMLAAANTQYF. CDR3 nucleotide sequence: TGTGCCAGCATGCTAGCGGCGGCAAATACGCAGTATTTT.

The chain employs TRBV12-3 or TRBV12-4 and TRBJ1-1, with a possible D match to TRBD1 (5 bases). The CDR3 is made up of 14 amino acids. V dropped 3 bases and J dropped 2 bases, with 10 bases sitting between them. CDR3 DNA sequence: TGTGCCAGCAGTTTGCACCAGGGAAACACTGAAGCTTTCTTT. Translation: CASSLHQGNTEAFF.